This is a list of T cell receptor beta chains from one sample in a study of technical replicates of blood from a few donors. Assay used: immunoSEQ multiplex PCR; TCRdb lists only in-frame clones, some missing. The table shows more than 65,000 clones, with approximately 96% occurring only once. Sequenced material: T cells isolated from PBMCs. The receptors originated from a human donor in good health. The CDR3 runs from the conserved cysteine through the conserved F or W. The order of the fields is J gene, V gene, clone size, CDR3 protein. Size is omitted from some rows. Given values are once, few, many or a class for expanded clones.

TRBJ2-3,TRBV4-2,.,CASSQAGVSTDTQYF
TRBJ1-2,TRBV4-3,.,CASSQGETGGLPWYGYTF
TRBJ2-3,TRBV6-5,.,CASSPILAGTDTQYF
TRBJ2-1,TRBV5-1,.,CASSLGQGSRGRAKANEQFF
TRBJ2-7,TRBV5-5,.,CASSLKLASYEQYF
TRBJ2-3,TRBV7-8,.,CASSLRGGRDTQYF
TRBJ1-1,TRBV2,.,CASVPGLYTEAFF
TRBJ1-2,TRBV6-5,.,CASSSSLGTVYGYTF
TRBJ2-1,TRBV2,.,CASSDPAGASSYNEQFF
TRBJ2-3,TRBV19,.,CASRDIHTQYF
TRBJ1-2,TRBV6-1,once,CASSPGQVDYGYTF
TRBJ1-2,TRBV28,.,CASSLGGSDGYTF
TRBJ1-2,TRBV14,.,CASSQISGGGYTF
TRBJ1-1,TRBV7-8,.,CASSQGGNTEAFF
TRBJ2-3,TRBV18,.,CASARTGGYTDTQYF
TRBJ2-1,TRBV6-1,.,CATSGLAGVNEQFF
TRBJ1-3,TRBV2,.,CASSELGSSGNTIYF
TRBJ2-7,TRBV6-6,.,CASRYGGLAGGYEQYF